This paragraph covers one T cell receptor (beta chain) sequence. Antigen unknown. The sample originates from a study of T cells after yellow fever vaccination. Study-level background: Where fractions had low cell numbers, libraries were prepared from them with the SMART-Seq v4 Ultra Low Input RNA kit. Study-level findings and limits: Highly abundant clonotypes carried over from the bulk population could end up in FACS-sorted repertoires as contaminants.

Template-switching 5'RACE yielded the TCR cDNA; a universal primer site and UMIs were added in the process. TCRdb recomputed calls from the 5' RACE reads with MiXCR, one row per CDR3 protein. The data show around 250,000 distinct CDR3 sequences, around 5.3% seen once. The V gene lost 2 bases and the J gene lost 4 bases, with 14 bases spanning the gap. The V gene's germline CDR1 is DFQATT and CDR2 SNEGSKA (reference sequence). CDR3 size: 14 residues. The chain has TRBV20-1 and TRBJ1-1; D might be TRBD1 (6 bases). This specimen consisted of CD4+ T cells sorted from PBMCs, obtained on the day of the yellow fever booster vaccination. The sequence derives from a man in his late teens or twenties who received the YFV17D yellow fever vaccine. Written as DNA, the CDR3 is TGCAGTGCTAGACAAGGGGGTCGGCGCACTGAAGCTTTCTTT. Translation gives CSARQGGRRTEAFF.